The 5 T cell receptor beta chains in this list originate from one sample, sequenced in a study of blood T cell repertoires in COVID-19. The assay was immunoSEQ multiplex PCR, and TCRdb's table has in-frame clones only and misses some. The data hold 150,000 to 200,000 clones, with approximately 80% observed a single time. Sequenced: peripheral blood. The receptors were sampled from a woman older than 75 with COVID-19, enrolled during active disease.

V is TRBV19 and J is TRBJ1-1; no definite D call. The CDR3 loop spans 13 amino acids. Germline CDR1 LNHDA, CDR2 SQIVND (reference sequence). V was cut by 3 bases and J by 1 base, with 6 bases left in between. Here the CDR3 reads CASSIGENTEAFF. CDR3 nucleotides: TGTGCCAGTAGTATCGGGGAGAACACTGAAGCTTTCTTT.

The rearrangement uses TRBV7-2 and TRBJ1-4; 9 positions match TRBD1. Germline V gene lookup returns CDR1 SGHTA and CDR2 FQGNSA. Trimming removed 5 bases from V and 8 bases from J; junction bases left unmatched: 9. This CDR3 has 15 residues. The CDR3 coding sequence is TGTGCCAGCAGCCCTCGACAGGGGGGCGGAGAAAAACTGTTTTTT. This gives the protein CASSPRQGGGEKLFF. Based on the CDR3 plus reference TRBV7-2 and TRBJ1-4, the full variable domain is GAGVSQSPSNKVTEKGKDVELRCDPISGHTALYWYRQSLGQGLEFLIYFQGNSAPDKSGLPSDRFSAERTGGSVSTLTIQRTQQEDSAVYLCASSPRQGGGEKLFFGSGTQLSVL.

This clone was seen only a few times. The gene calls are TRBV13 and TRBJ1-1; D gene ambiguous. Deletions cut 3 bases from V and 0 bases from J, with 5 bases between. The CDR3 contains 13 residues. The germline CDR1 and CDR2 sequences are PRHDT and FYEKMQ (reference sequence). The CDR3 DNA reads TGTGCCAGCAGCTTGGGCCTGAACACTGAAGCTTTCTTT. Amino acids: CASSLGLNTEAFF.

Only one count was recorded for this clone. One junction end does not reproduce the germline sequence, and a read error may be involved. The chain joins TRBV6-5 to TRBJ2-3; no reliable D call. Germline V gene data show CDR1 as MNHEY and CDR2 as SVGAGI. The CDR3 spans 13 residues. In DNA, the CDR3 is TGTGCCAGCAGCTACTCTACGGTGGATACGCAGTATTTT. Its protein product is CASSYSTVDTQYF.

The chain employs TRBV11-2 and TRBJ1-5; D perhaps matches TRBD1 (5 bases). Germline V gene lookup returns CDR1 SGHAT and CDR2 FQNNGV. V was cut by 4 bases and J by 3 bases, with 13 bases left in between. The CDR3 is 15 amino acids. CDR3 amino acids: CASSCREWNNQPQHF. The CDR3 nucleotides read TGTGCCAGCAGCTGCAGGGAATGGAACAATCAGCCCCAGCATTTT. Filled out from reference TRBV11-2 and TRBJ1-5, the complete variable domain reads EAGVAQSPRYKIIEKRQSVAFWCNPISGHATLYWYQQILGQGPKLLIQFQNNGVVDDSQLPKDRFSAERLKGVDSTLKIQPAKLEDSAVYLCASSCREWNNQPQHFGDGTRLSIL.